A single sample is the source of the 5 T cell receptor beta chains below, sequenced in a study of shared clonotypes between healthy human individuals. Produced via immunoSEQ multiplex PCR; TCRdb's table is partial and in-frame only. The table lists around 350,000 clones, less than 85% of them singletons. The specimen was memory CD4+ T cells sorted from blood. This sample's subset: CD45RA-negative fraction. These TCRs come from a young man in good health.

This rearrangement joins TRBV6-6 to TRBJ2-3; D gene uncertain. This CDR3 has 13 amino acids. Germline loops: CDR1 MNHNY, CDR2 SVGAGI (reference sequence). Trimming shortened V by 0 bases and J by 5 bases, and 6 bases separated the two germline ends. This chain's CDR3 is CASSYSTRDTQYF. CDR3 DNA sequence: TGTGCCAGCAGTTACTCGACGAGAGATACGCAGTATTTT.

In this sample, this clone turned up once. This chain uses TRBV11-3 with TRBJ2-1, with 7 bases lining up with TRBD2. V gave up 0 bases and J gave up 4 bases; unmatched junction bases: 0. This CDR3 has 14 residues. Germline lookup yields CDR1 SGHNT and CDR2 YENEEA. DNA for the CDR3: TGTGCCAGCAGCTTAGAGGGAGGGTACAATGAGCAGTTCTTC. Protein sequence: CASSLEGGYNEQFF.

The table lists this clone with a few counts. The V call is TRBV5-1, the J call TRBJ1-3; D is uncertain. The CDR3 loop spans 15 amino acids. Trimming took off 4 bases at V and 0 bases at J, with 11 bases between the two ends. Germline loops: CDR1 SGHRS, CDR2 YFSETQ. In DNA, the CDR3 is TGCGCCAGCAGCGATACAGCGATCTCTGGAAACACCATATATTTT. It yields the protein CASSDTAISGNTIYF.

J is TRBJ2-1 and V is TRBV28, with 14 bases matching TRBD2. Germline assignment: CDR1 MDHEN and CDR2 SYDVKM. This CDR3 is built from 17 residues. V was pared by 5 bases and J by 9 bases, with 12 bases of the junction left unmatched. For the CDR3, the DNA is TGTGCCAGCAGTACACCGAGACTAGCGGGAGGGAGGGGTGAGCAGTTCTTC. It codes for CASSTPRLAGGRGEQFF.

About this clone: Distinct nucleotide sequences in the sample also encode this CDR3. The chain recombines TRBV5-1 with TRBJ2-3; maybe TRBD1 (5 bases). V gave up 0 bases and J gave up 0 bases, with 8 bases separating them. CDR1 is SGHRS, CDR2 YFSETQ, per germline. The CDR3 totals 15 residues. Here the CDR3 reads CASSLEAGSTDTQYF. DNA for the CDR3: TGCGCCAGCAGCTTGGAGGCAGGGAGCACAGATACGCAGTATTTT. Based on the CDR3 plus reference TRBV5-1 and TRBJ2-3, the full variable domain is KAGVTQTPRYLIKTRGQQVTLSCSPISGHRSVSWYQQTPGQGLQFLFEYFSETQRNKGNFPGRFSGRQFSNSRSEMNVSTLELGDSALYLCASSLEAGSTDTQYFGPGTRLTVL.